The 17 T cell receptor beta chains below were found in one sample sequenced in a study of T cell responses to AZD1222 COVID-19 vaccine. Repertoires were generated with immunoSEQ multiplex PCR, while TCRdb's copy carries only in-frame clones and drops some. Of some 110,000 clones detected, around 85% appear once; the ten largest clones hold approximately 4.4%. The specimen was peripheral blood, collected 28 days after the second AZD1222 dose. All receptors come from an adult who received the AZD1222 COVID-19 vaccine.

V and J are TRBV28 and TRBJ1-6; weak D call: TRBD1 (6 bases). This CDR3 is 15 amino acids long. Trimming took 7 bases from V and 10 from J, leaving 20 bases between them. CDR1 is MDHEN and CDR2 is SYDVKM in the germline V gene. CDR3 in amino acids: CASTLGGRVRSPLHF. For the CDR3, the DNA is TGTGCCAGCACCCTAGGGGGGCGGGTGAGGTCACCCCTCCACTTT.

The sample holds a few counts of this clone. The V gene is TRBV27, the J gene TRBJ1-6, with D uncertain. The CDR3 is 12 residues long. Deletions cut 9 bases from V and 8 bases from J, with 11 bases between. The germline CDR1 and CDR2 sequences are MNHEY and SMNVEV (reference sequence). The CDR3 reads CASGVRDSPLHF. The CDR3 nucleotides are TGTGCCAGTGGGGTCCGGGATTCACCCCTCCACTTT.

The V gene is TRBV7-9, the J gene TRBJ1-4; 9 bases are a match to TRBD1. Germline V CDR1 and CDR2: SEHNR, FQNEAQ (reference sequence). The CDR3 runs 14 residues. J lost 7 bases, V lost 3 bases, and 3 bases had no gene match. Here the CDR3 DNA reads TGTGCCAGCAGCTTCGGGACAGGGCGTGAAAAACTGTTTTTT. This encodes CASSFGTGREKLFF.

The rearrangement links TRBV12-3 or TRBV12-4 to TRBJ2-3; D tentatively fits TRBD1 or TRBD2 (5 bases each). The CDR3 contains 12 residues. V shed 7 bases and J shed 5 bases, with 10 bases lying between them. Here the CDR3 DNA reads TGTGCCAGCATTGGGGGAATAGATACGCAGTATTTT. This gives the protein CASIGGIDTQYF.

The chain joins TRBV5-4 to TRBJ1-2; D is possibly TRBD1 (5 bases). This CDR3 region has 13 residues. V lost 5 bases, J lost 4 bases, and 12 bases lay in between. In germline, CDR1 is SGHNT, CDR2 YYREEE (reference sequence). CDR3 coding DNA: TGTGCCAGCAGTCGTGACAGAGTCTATGGCTACACCTTC. Translation gives CASSRDRVYGYTF.

This clone appeared a single time. This chain links TRBV6-5 with TRBJ1-4; TRBD1 is a possible D gene (6 bases). V lost 4 bases to trimming and J lost 8 bases, with 14 bases between them. Germline lookup yields CDR1 MNHEY and CDR2 SVGAGI. The CDR3 has 14 residues. The CDR3 nucleotides are TGTGCCAGCAGTTCGAACGGGGGGCAGGAAAAACTGTTTTTT. Its protein product is CASSSNGGQEKLFF.

The chain is built from TRBV28 and TRBJ1-2, with D tentatively TRBD1 (6 bases). CDR1 is MDHEN and CDR2 is SYDVKM in the germline V gene. The V and J ends lost 5 bases and 5 bases respectively, with 9 bases between them. The length of the CDR3 is 12 residues. CDR3 nucleotides: TGTGCCAGCAGTCCAGGGGAATATGGCTACACCTTC. Encoded protein: CASSPGEYGYTF.

This chain uses TRBV11-3 with TRBJ1-1; D is perhaps TRBD1 (5 bases). Germline V gene sequence: CDR1 SGHNT, CDR2 YENEEA. V lost 5 bases, J lost 3 bases, and 10 bases lay in between. The CDR3 runs 13 residues. For the CDR3, the DNA is TGTGCCAGCAGCCCCGACAGCTACACTGAAGCTTTCTTT. Amino acids: CASSPDSYTEAFF.

Here the CDR3 DNA reads TGTGCCAGCAGCCTCGTAAGCTCCTACAATGAGCAGTTCTTC. Translation gives CASSLVSSYNEQFF. The V gene is TRBV7-8, the J gene TRBJ2-1; D remains unclear. The V and J ends lost 5 bases and 0 bases respectively, with 8 bases between them. The CDR3 is 14 residues long. CDR1 and CDR2 (germline): SGHVS, FQNEAQ.

The chain combines TRBV9 with TRBJ1-6; 9 bases align to TRBD1. Germline-derived CDR1 and CDR2 are SGDLS and YYNGEE. This CDR3 region has 15 residues. V shed 6 bases and J 7 bases; nucleotides not matched to a gene: 8. CDR3 loop: CASTWTGDQNSPLHF. The CDR3 coding sequence is TGTGCCAGCACCTGGACAGGGGACCAAAATTCACCCCTCCACTTT.

The J gene is TRBJ2-5, the V gene TRBV11-2, with D unresolved. Germline loops: CDR1 SGHAT, CDR2 FQNNGV. V gave up 6 bases and J gave up 4 bases, with 12 bases separating them. The CDR3 runs to 13 residues. The CDR3 sequence: CASRQTDIETQYF. CDR3 DNA: TGTGCCAGCAGGCAGACCGACATAGAGACCCAGTACTTC.

The chain combines TRBV7-3 with TRBJ2-2, with 12 nucleotides matching TRBD2. Germline V gene lookup returns CDR1 SGHTA and CDR2 FQGTGA. V shed 5 bases and J 5 bases; nucleotides not matched to a gene: 6. The length of the CDR3 is 16 residues. CDR3 sequence (DNA): TGTGCCAGCAGCCCTAGCGGGGGGGCAGAGACCGGGGAGCTGTTTTTT. It is translated as CASSPSGGAETGELFF.

The chain couples TRBV3-1 (or the pseudogene TRBV3-2) to TRBJ1-2, with D perhaps matching TRBD1 (5 bases). This CDR3 is built from 15 residues. Germline loops: CDR1 LGHDT, CDR2 YNNKEL (reference sequence). Trimming pared 0 bases from V and 8 bases from J, leaving 16 bases between. In DNA, the CDR3 is TGTGCCAGCAGCCAAGATCCGGGGGGTGAGAGGGGCTACACCTTC. This codes for CASSQDPGGERGYTF.

The V gene is TRBV7-3, the J gene TRBJ1-1; D gene unclear. This CDR3 is built from 14 residues. Germline V gene data show CDR1 as SGHTA and CDR2 as FQGTGA. V shed 1 base and J shed 4 bases, with 10 bases lying between them. The CDR3 DNA follows: TGTGCCAGCAGCTTAATCCCCGGGTCCACTGAAGCTTTCTTT. Residues: CASSLIPGSTEAFF.

The chain combines TRBV6-1 with TRBJ1-3; TRBD1 matches at 8 bases. V shed 3 bases and J 4 bases; nucleotides not matched to a gene: 5. CDR1 and CDR2 (germline): MNHNS, SASEGT. The CDR3 sequence is 15 residues long. CDR3 sequence reads: CASSEGTGGGNTIYF. The CDR3 region has the DNA TGTGCCAGCAGTGAGGGGACAGGCGGAGGAAACACCATATATTTT.

J is TRBJ2-5 and V is TRBV7-9, with D perhaps given as TRBD1 or TRBD2 (6 bases each). The CDR3 is 14 residues long. Deletions cut 2 bases from V and 1 base from J, with 8 bases between. From germline, CDR1 is SEHNR and CDR2 FQNEAQ (reference sequence). The CDR3 nucleotides are TGTGCCAGCAGCTTACGGGGGCCCCAAGAGACCCAGTACTTC. Translating gives CASSLRGPQETQYF.

The chain joins TRBV7-6 to TRBJ1-3; D ambiguous. Germline CDR1 is SGHVS and CDR2 is FNYEAQ. V was cut by 1 base and J by 0 bases, with 7 bases left in between. There are 15 residues in the CDR3. This CDR3 reads CASSLGTLSGNTIYF. Here the CDR3 DNA reads TGTGCCAGCAGCTTAGGGACCCTCTCTGGAAACACCATATATTTT.